Listed below are T cell receptor beta chains from one sample, sequenced in a study of blood T cell repertoires in COVID-19. Assay used: immunoSEQ multiplex PCR; TCRdb lists only in-frame clones, some missing. The sample records approximately 170,000 clones, roughly 84% being singletons. Source material: peripheral blood. The receptors derive from an older man with active or convalescent COVID-19. Both conserved end residues are trimmed from each CDR3.

v_call: TRBV6-5; j_call: TRBJ2-7; cdr3_aa: ASSPDRAYEQY
v_call: TRBV18; j_call: TRBJ1-4; cdr3_aa: ASSLGQLNEKLF
v_call: TRBV7-3; j_call: TRBJ1-1; cdr3_aa: ASSLTAGNTEAF
v_call: TRBV28; j_call: TRBJ1-2; cdr3_aa: ASIQGWQGALGYT
v_call: TRBV2; j_call: TRBJ1-1; cdr3_aa: ASSDRGSTEAF
v_call: TRBV6-1; j_call: TRBJ2-1; cdr3_aa: ASSEASSGRGNEQF
v_call: TRBV19; j_call: TRBJ2-1; cdr3_aa: ASTLSASGYNEQF
v_call: TRBV18; j_call: TRBJ1-2; cdr3_aa: ASSPGENYGYT
v_call: TRBV6-2/TRBV6-3; j_call: TRBJ2-1; cdr3_aa: ASSTSGNYNEQF
v_call: TRBV11-2; j_call: TRBJ1-1; cdr3_aa: ASSLDEDTEAF
v_call: TRBV3-1/TRBV3-2; j_call: TRBJ1-2; cdr3_aa: ASSQERSGGGYGYT